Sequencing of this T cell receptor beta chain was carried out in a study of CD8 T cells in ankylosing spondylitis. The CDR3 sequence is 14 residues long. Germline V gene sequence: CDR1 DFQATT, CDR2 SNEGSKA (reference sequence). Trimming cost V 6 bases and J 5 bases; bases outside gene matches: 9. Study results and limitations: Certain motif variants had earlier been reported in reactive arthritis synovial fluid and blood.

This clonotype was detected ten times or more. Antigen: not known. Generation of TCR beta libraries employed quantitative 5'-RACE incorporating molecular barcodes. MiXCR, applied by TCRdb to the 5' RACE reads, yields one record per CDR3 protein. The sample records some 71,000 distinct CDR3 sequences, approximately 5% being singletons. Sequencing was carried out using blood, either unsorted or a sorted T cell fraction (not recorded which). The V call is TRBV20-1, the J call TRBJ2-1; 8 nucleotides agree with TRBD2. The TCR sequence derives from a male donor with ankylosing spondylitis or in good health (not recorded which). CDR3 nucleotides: TGCAGTGCCCCCCGGGAGGGGCCCAACAATGAGCAGTTCTTC. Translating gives CSAPREGPNNEQFF.